The source of this T cell receptor beta chain is a study of CD8+ T cells in alopecia areata. Trimming stripped 9 bases from V and 6 bases from J, with 20 bases between. The germline V gene has CDR1 SNHLY and CDR2 FYNNEI. The CDR3 covers 15 residues. Sequencing templates came from extracted RNA that was reverse transcribed into cDNA. Here immunoSEQ multiplex PCR was the method, and the copy in TCRdb shows in-frame clones only, minus some. This table holds 150,000 to 160,000 clones, around 50% found once. The sample consisted of CD8+ T cells sorted from blood, taken at week 0. The chain has TRBV2 and TRBJ1-4; possible D gene TRBD1, 5 bases. The TCR was taken from a human donor with alopecia areata. This chain's CDR3 is CASGAEGQKDEKLFF. DNA for the CDR3: TGTGCCAGTGGGGCAGAGGGGCAGAAGGATGAAAAACTGTTTTTT.